A selection of T cell receptor beta chains follows, all from one sample in a study of OX40 agonist ivuxolimab in advanced cancers. The protocol was immunoSEQ multiplex PCR, while the TCRdb copy is restricted to in-frame clones and leaves out a portion. The sample lists 100,000 or so clones, roughly 95% occurring once. This material consisted of CD4+ or CD8+ T cells sorted from blood, taken in a trial of the OX40 agonist ivuxolimab. The receptors come from an adult with an advanced solid tumor such as melanoma, head and neck, liver or kidney cancer. Each CDR3 is given with its conserved first and last residue. A D gene is named only where the DNA matches it firmly. Rows give clone size only sometimes, using once, few, many, or a class for an expanded clone.

>.|once|TRBV7-8|TRBJ2-1
TGTGCCAGCAGCTTAGTGGGGGATGAGCAGTTCTTC
CASSLVGDEQFF
>.|.|TRBV11-1|TRBJ1-3
TGTGCCAGCAGCTCTCTTAGACGGTACTCTGGAAACACCATATATTTT
CASSSLRRYSGNTIYF
>.|.|TRBV11-2|TRBJ2-5
TGTGCCAGCAGCTTAGCACCAGCGGGCCGGGAAGAGACCCAGTACTTC
CASSLAPAGREETQYF
>TRBD2|.|TRBV15|TRBJ2-3
TGTGCCACCAGCAGAACGTATGGGCGGGAGAGGGCAGATACGCAGTATTTT
CATSRTYGRERADTQYF
>.|.|TRBV6-5|TRBJ2-7
TGTGCCAGCAGTTACTCCGCAGTCTACGAGCAGTACTTC
CASSYSAVYEQYF
>.|.|TRBV5-6|TRBJ1-1
TGTGCCAGCAGCTTTTGGGGCTCGAACACTGAAGCTTTCTTT
CASSFWGSNTEAFF
>TRBD2|.|TRBV10-2|TRBJ2-7
TGCGCCAGCAGTTCTAGCGGCTACGAGCAGTACTTC
CASSSSGYEQYF
>.|.|TRBV7-3|TRBJ1-1
TGTGCCAGCAGCCCCTCAATCGGAAACACTGAAGCTTTCTTT
CASSPSIGNTEAFF
>.|once|TRBV7-9|TRBJ1-4
TGTGCCAGCAGCTTAGCGCTCGGTGTGCCTAATGAAAAACTGTTTTTT
CASSLALGVPNEKLFF
>TRBD2|.|TRBV19|TRBJ2-1
TGTGCCAGTACCACGACGGGGGGAAACAATGAGCAGTTCTTC
CASTTTGGNNEQFF
>.|.|TRBV7-9|TRBJ2-1
TGTGCCAGCAGCCCTGAGGCATCCTACAATGAGCAGTTCTTC
CASSPEASYNEQFF
>.|.|TRBV9|TRBJ1-2
TGTGCCAGCAGCGTAGGGCGGACAGAAAACTATGGCTACACCTTC
CASSVGRTENYGYTF
>TRBD2|.|TRBV6-1|TRBJ2-4
TGTGCCAGCAGTGAAGGTCAGGGGACTAGCGGGGCGATCCTTTTTGCCAAAAACATTCAGTACTTC
CASSEGQGTSGAILFAKNIQYF
>.|once|TRBV19|TRBJ1-5
TGTGCCAGTAGCCTAGGCTTCGGCAATCAGCCCCAGCATTTT
CASSLGFGNQPQHF
>TRBD2|.|TRBV30|TRBJ2-3
TGTGCCTGGAACCCGGGACTAGCGGGTCCGACTCAGTATTTT
CAWNPGLAGPTQYF
>.|.|TRBV12-5|TRBJ2-7
TGTGCTAGTGGTTTGGTTAAGTGCGACAGTGGGTACGAGCAGTACTTC
CASGLVKCDSGYEQYF
>.|.|TRBV4-1|TRBJ2-7
TGCGCCAGCAGCCCCGAGGGAAACGAGCAGTACTTC
CASSPEGNEQYF
>TRBD1|once|TRBV6-1|TRBJ1-2
TGTGCCAGCAGGGGACAGGTTGAGGTTTATAATGGCTACACCTTC
CASRGQVEVYNGYTF
>TRBD2|.|TRBV19|TRBJ2-1
TGTGCCAGTAGGACTAGCGGGAGTGGCAATGAGCAGTTCTTC
CASRTSGSGNEQFF
>.|.|TRBV29-1|TRBJ2-3
TGCAGCGTGCGGACATATTTAGAGGCAGATACGCAGTATTTT
CSVRTYLEADTQYF
>.|.|TRBV9|TRBJ2-4
TGTGCCAGCAGCGTAGGGACAGCTCACAAAAACATTCAGTACTTC
CASSVGTAHKNIQYF
>TRBD1|.|TRBV5-4|TRBJ2-7
TGTGCCAGCAGACCAATCCCCGGGACAGGGGCCTACGAGCAGTACTTC
CASRPIPGTGAYEQYF
>.|.|TRBV11-3|TRBJ2-2
TGTGCCAGCTCTGGCAGTTGGAACACCGGGGAGCTGTTTTTT
CASSGSWNTGELFF
>.|.|TRBV7-9|TRBJ2-3
TGTGCCAGCAGCTTAAGGCAGGACCGCACAGATACGCAGTATTTT
CASSLRQDRTDTQYF
>.|.|TRBV15|TRBJ1-5
TGTGCCACCAGCAGAGGGGCGGGGGGCAATCAGCCCCAGCATTTT
CATSRGAGGNQPQHF
>.|.|TRBV29-1|TRBJ1-2
TGCAGCTCATCCAGCATCCGTGGGAGTGGCTACACCTTC
CSSSSIRGSGYTF
>TRBD1|once|TRBV4-1|TRBJ1-4
TGCGCCAGCAGCCAAGCCCAGACAGGGATTCTGGAAAAACTGTTTTTT
CASSQAQTGILEKLFF
>.|.|TRBV7-9|TRBJ2-7
TGTGCCAGCAGCCCGTTTGGTAGCGCTGTATCCTACGAGCAGTACTTC
CASSPFGSAVSYEQYF
>.|.|TRBV15|TRBJ2-7
TGTGCCACCAGCTTCGGCCCGAGCTACGAGCAGTACTTC
CATSFGPSYEQYF
>TRBD2|.|TRBV6-1|TRBJ2-7
TGTGCCAGCAGTGAAGGGACTAGCGGGAACTACGAGCAGTACTTC
CASSEGTSGNYEQYF
>TRBD2|.|TRBV9|TRBJ2-5
TGTGCCAGCAGCGTAGGGACTAGCGTCCGCGAGACCCAGTACTTC
CASSVGTSVRETQYF
>.|.|TRBV7-6|TRBJ1-2
TGTGCCAGCAGCTTAGAGCCAGGGGACTATGGCTACACCTTC
CASSLEPGDYGYTF
>.|.|TRBV5-4|TRBJ2-7
TGTGCCAGCAGCAAGAGTGCGAGCTCCTACGAGCAGTACTTC
CASSKSASSYEQYF
>.|few|TRBV11-2|TRBJ1-1
TGTGCCAGCAGCTCCCGGAGAACTGAAGCTTTCTTT
CASSSRRTEAFF
>TRBD1|.|TRBV19|TRBJ1-1
TGTGCCAGTAGTATCACAGGGGTAATTGAAGCTTTCTTT
CASSITGVIEAFF
>.|.|TRBV7-9|TRBJ2-5
TGTGCCAGCAGCCGCGAGTCGGGAGAGACCCAGTACTTC
CASSRESGETQYF
>.|.|TRBV4-1|TRBJ2-7
TGCGCCAGCAGCCCCTGGGACGGAGCCTACGAGCAGTACTTC
CASSPWDGAYEQYF
>.|.|TRBV5-4|TRBJ1-1
TGTGCCAGCAGCGGGGGACCTTACACTGAAGCTTTCTTT
CASSGGPYTEAFF
>TRBD1|.|TRBV15|TRBJ2-7
TGTGCCACCAGCAGAGTAGAGGGGACAGGGGCTGACTACGAGCAGTACTTC
CATSRVEGTGADYEQYF
>.|.|TRBV11-2|TRBJ2-1
TGTGCCAGCAGCTTAGGTGGCCAGAAGTATGAGCAGTTCTTC
CASSLGGQKYEQFF
>.|.|TRBV7-6|TRBJ2-7
TGTGCCAGCAGCTTATCGGGCTACGAGCAGTACTTC
CASSLSGYEQYF
>.|once|TRBV7-9|TRBJ2-2
TGTGCCAGCAGCACCACCAAATCAGGGAGAGAGGCAACGGGGGAGCTGTTTTTT
CASSTTKSGREATGELFF
>TRBD2|.|TRBV7-9|TRBJ2-1
TGTGCCAGCAGCCCGGGATTAGCGGGAGTAGGTTACAATGAGCAGTTCTTC
CASSPGLAGVGYNEQFF
>TRBD1|.|TRBV5-4|TRBJ2-7
TGTGCCAGCAGCTTCGGACAGGCCGAGCAGTACTTC
CASSFGQAEQYF
>.|.|TRBV4-1|TRBJ1-2
TGCGCCAGCAGCCCTGGCCCATCCTATGGCTACACCTTC
CASSPGPSYGYTF
>TRBD1|.|TRBV4-2|TRBJ1-2
TGTGCCAGCAGCCAAGGACAGGGTACTATCTATGGCTACACCTTC
CASSQGQGTIYGYTF
>.|.|TRBV7-7|TRBJ2-5
TGTGCCAGCAGCTTAGACTCGATTCAAGAGACCCAGTACTTC
CASSLDSIQETQYF
>TRBD2|.|TRBV11-2|TRBJ2-1
TGTGCCAGCAGCTTAGAAGGGACTAGCGTATATAGTGAGCAGTTCTTC
CASSLEGTSVYSEQFF
>.|.|TRBV6-5|TRBJ2-7
TGTGCCAGCAGTTACTCGGGCAGGAGATCCTACGAGCAGTACTTC
CASSYSGRRSYEQYF
>TRBD1|.|TRBV6-6|TRBJ2-7
TGTGCCAGCAGTTACGGACAGGGGGGAGAGTACGAGCAGTACTTC
CASSYGQGGEYEQYF
>TRBD1|.|TRBV19|TRBJ2-1
TGTGCCAGTAGTGTAGGGACAGCCAATGAGCAGTTCTTC
CASSVGTANEQFF
>TRBD1|.|TRBV27|TRBJ1-2
TGTGCCAGCAGTTTCGGACAGGATTACACCTTC
CASSFGQDYTF
>.|.|TRBV5-1|TRBJ2-1
TGCGCCAGCAGCTTCACCGGGGATGAGCAGTTCTTC
CASSFTGDEQFF
>TRBD1|.|TRBV5-4|TRBJ2-3
TGTGCCACTTCGACAGGGGTGACAGATACGCAGTATTTT
CATSTGVTDTQYF
>.|few|TRBV27|TRBJ1-1
TGTGCCACCAAGGACAGACTGAACACTGAAGCTTTCTTT
CATKDRLNTEAFF